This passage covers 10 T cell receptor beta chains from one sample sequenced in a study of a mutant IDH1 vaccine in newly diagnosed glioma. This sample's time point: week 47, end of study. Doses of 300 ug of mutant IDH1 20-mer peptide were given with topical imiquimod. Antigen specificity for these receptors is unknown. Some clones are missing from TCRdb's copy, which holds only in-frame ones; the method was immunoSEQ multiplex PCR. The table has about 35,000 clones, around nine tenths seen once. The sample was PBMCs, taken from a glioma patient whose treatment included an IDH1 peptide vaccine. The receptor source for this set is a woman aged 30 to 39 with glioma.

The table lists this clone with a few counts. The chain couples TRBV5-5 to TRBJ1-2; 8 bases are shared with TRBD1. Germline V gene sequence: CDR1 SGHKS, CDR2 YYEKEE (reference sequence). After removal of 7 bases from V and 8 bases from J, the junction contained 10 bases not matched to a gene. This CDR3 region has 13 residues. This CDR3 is CASSPQGEGGYTF. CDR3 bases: TGTGCCAGCTCGCCACAGGGGGAAGGAGGCTACACCTTC.

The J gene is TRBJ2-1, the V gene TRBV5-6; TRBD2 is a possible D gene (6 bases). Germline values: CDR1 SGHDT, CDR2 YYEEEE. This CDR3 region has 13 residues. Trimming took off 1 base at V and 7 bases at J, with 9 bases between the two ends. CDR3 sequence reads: CASSLLAANEQFF. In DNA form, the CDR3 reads TGTGCCAGCAGCTTGTTAGCGGCAAATGAGCAGTTCTTC. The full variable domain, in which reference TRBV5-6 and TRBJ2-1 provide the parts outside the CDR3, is DAGVTQSPTHLIKTRGQQVTLRCSPKSGHDTVSWYQQALGQGPQFIFQYYEEEERQRGNFPDRFSGHQFPNYSSELNVNALLLGDSALYLCASSLLAANEQFFGPGTRLTVL.

DNA of the CDR3: TGTGCCCACAGGGGCGCGAGCCCTAGCAATCAGCCCCAGCATTTT. The encoded protein is CAHRGASPSNQPQHF. This chain uses TRBV6-1 with TRBJ1-5; 7 bases are shared with TRBD1. After removal of 11 bases from V and 0 bases from J, the junction contained 10 bases not matched to a gene. The CDR3 is made up of 15 amino acids. From germline, CDR1 is MNHNS and CDR2 SASEGT.

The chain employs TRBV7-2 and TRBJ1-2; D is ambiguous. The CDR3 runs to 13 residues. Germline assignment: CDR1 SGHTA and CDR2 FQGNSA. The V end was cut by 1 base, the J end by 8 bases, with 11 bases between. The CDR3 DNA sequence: TGTGCCAGCAGCTTAGGACTCGACTCCGGCTACACCTTC. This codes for CASSLGLDSGYTF.

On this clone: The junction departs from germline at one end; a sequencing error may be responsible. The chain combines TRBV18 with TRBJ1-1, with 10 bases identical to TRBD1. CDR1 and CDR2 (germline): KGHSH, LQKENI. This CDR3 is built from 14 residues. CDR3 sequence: CASSSGQGGTGAFF. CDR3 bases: TGTGCCAGCTCATCCGGACAGGGGGGCACTGGAGCTTTCTTT.

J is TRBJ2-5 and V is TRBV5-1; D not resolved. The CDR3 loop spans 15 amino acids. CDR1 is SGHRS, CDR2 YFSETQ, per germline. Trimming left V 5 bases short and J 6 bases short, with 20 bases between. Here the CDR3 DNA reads TGCGCCAGCAGACAGAACAGCGCTTCCGAAAAGACCCAGTACTTC. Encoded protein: CASRQNSASEKTQYF.

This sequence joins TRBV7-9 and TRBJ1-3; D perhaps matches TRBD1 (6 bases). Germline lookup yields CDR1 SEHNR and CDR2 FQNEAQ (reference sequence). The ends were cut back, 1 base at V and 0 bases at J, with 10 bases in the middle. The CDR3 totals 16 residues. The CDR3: CASSLVQGSSGNTIYF. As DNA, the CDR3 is TGTGCCAGCAGCTTAGTGCAGGGGAGCTCTGGAAACACCATATATTTT.

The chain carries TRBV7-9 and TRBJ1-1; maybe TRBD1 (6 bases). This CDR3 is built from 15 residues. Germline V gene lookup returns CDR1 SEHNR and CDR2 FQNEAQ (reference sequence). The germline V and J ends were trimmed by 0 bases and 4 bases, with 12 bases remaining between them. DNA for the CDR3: TGTGCCAGCAGCTTAGCTGGTGGGGGCATCACTGAAGCTTTCTTT. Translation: CASSLAGGGITEAFF.

CDR3 sequence reads: CASSTTEGQGLGYTF. Here the CDR3 DNA reads TGTGCCAGCAGCACCACCGAGGGACAGGGGCTCGGCTACACCTTC. V gene TRBV7-9 combines with J gene TRBJ1-2; 10 nucleotides line up with TRBD1. CDR1 SEHNR and CDR2 FQNEAQ come from the germline V gene (reference sequence). The CDR3 contains 15 residues. The V gene end was trimmed by 5 bases and the J gene end by 8 bases; junction bases not matched to a gene: 11.

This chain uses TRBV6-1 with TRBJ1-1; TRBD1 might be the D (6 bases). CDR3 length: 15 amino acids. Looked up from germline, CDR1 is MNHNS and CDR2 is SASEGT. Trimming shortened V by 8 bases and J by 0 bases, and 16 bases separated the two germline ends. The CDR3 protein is CASVRGGVVNTEAFF. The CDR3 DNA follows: TGTGCCAGCGTTAGAGGGGGAGTCGTGAACACTGAAGCTTTCTTT.